Listed below are T cell receptor beta chains from one sample, sequenced in a study of T cell responses to AZD1222 COVID-19 vaccine. The method was immunoSEQ multiplex PCR; TCRdb's version includes in-frame clones alone and lacks a portion of them. The sample lists 90,000 to 130,000 clones, roughly four fifths occurring once. Sample: peripheral blood, taken on day 0 of AZD1222 vaccination. Receptors originate from an adult in good health. The conserved cysteine and the conserved F or W are not part of the CDR3 here. D genes are given only for firm matches. Not every row has a clone size; where given, it reads once, few, many or a size class.

V	J	length	D	size	CDR3
TRBV10-3	TRBJ2-1	10	.	.	AIKSSYNEQF
TRBV24-1	TRBJ1-1	12	TRBD1	few	ATSDPGQGTEAF
TRBV5-6	TRBJ1-1	12	TRBD1	.	ASSFQGAQFEAF
TRBV10-3	TRBJ2-5	14	.	.	ATNADLVGPQETQY
TRBV4-3	TRBJ2-7	11	TRBD2	.	ASSQTRTSEQY
TRBV6-6	TRBJ2-7	10	.	.	ASSEHSYEQY
TRBV28	TRBJ2-7	11	.	few	ASSLSGLYEQY
TRBV28	TRBJ2-1	14	TRBD2	few	ASTPIAGGLVNEQF
TRBV3-1/TRBV3-2	TRBJ2-3	16	.	.	ASSQAGPLAGTGDTQY
TRBV19	TRBJ1-5	13	.	.	ASSLYTGSNQPQH
TRBV28	TRBJ2-7	12	.	.	ASSMSRGSYEQY
TRBV6-5	TRBJ1-3	12	.	.	ASSPGSGANTIY
TRBV9	TRBJ1-1	12	.	.	ASSASGLDGSAF
TRBV5-5	TRBJ1-2	12	.	.	ASSLYRDNYGYT
TRBV18	TRBJ1-5	13	.	once	ASSVEVSGNQPQH
TRBV4-3	TRBJ2-1	14	TRBD2	few	ASSPLLAGDYNEQF
TRBV19	TRBJ2-7	12	TRBD2	.	ASRMTSGRAEQY
TRBV21-1	TRBJ2-7	13	.	.	ASSPRRWGWDEQY
TRBV12-3/TRBV12-4	TRBJ1-5	11	.	.	ASSRTVYQPQH
TRBV5-5	TRBJ1-2	13	TRBD1	.	ASSSTGAANYGYT
TRBV7-2	TRBJ2-2	13	TRBD2	.	ASRSGGAVTGELF
TRBV7-3	TRBJ2-5	13	.	.	ASSLTAGVRETQY
TRBV5-4	TRBJ2-7	12	.	.	ASRIDPDSYEQY
TRBV7-6	TRBJ2-3	12	.	.	ASSLGVALDTQY
TRBV7-8	TRBJ2-7	10	.	.	ASSFSANEQY
TRBV7-3	TRBJ2-3	12	TRBD2	.	ASSLNGRADTQY
TRBV9	TRBJ2-6	13	.	.	ASSPRSPGANVLT
TRBV7-9	TRBJ2-1	13	TRBD2	.	ASSLVPSGINEQF
TRBV4-1	TRBJ1-2	16	TRBD1	.	ASSHSTGDQTINYGYT
TRBV7-9	TRBJ2-1	12	.	many	ASSLVVSINEQF
TRBV19	TRBJ1-6	12	.	.	ASSHPGVSSPLH
TRBV27	TRBJ2-1	11	.	once	ASAGTLRNEQF
TRBV5-1	TRBJ1-4	12	TRBD1	.	ASSPDRGWQKLF
TRBV5-1	TRBJ2-7	10	.	.	ASSLDLYEQY
TRBV7-2	TRBJ1-2	11	.	.	ASSLVAPYGYT
TRBV2	TRBJ1-1	12	.	once	ASSDQLQNTEAF
TRBV2	TRBJ2-5	11	TRBD1	.	ASSGQGEATQY
TRBV29-1	TRBJ2-7	10	.	.	SGAGDGYEQY
TRBV4-2	TRBJ2-7	12	.	.	ASSQEARAYEQY
TRBV5-1	TRBJ1-5	13	TRBD1	few	ASSLQGASNQPQH
TRBV6-5	TRBJ1-1	13	.	.	ASSSDPWGNTEAF
TRBV2	TRBJ1-2	10	.	.	ASSEYAQGYT
TRBV6-5	TRBJ2-7	13	.	few	ASSRNGQEGYEQY
TRBV6-5	TRBJ2-5	13	TRBD2	.	ASSLAGGPVETQY
TRBV27	TRBJ2-5	12	.	.	ASSFDRDWETQY
TRBV5-5	TRBJ1-2	13	.	.	ASSPGNRDDYGYT
TRBV10-1	TRBJ2-1	16	TRBD2	.	ASSVGNSSGDSYNEQF
TRBV7-2	TRBJ1-1	11	.	.	ASSPEALTEAF
TRBV29-1	TRBJ1-1	10	.	.	SVVRYNTEAF
TRBV3-1/TRBV3-2	TRBJ1-3	12	.	.	ASSQESPGNTIY
TRBV3-1/TRBV3-2	TRBJ1-2	11	.	.	ASSQVTEGGYT
TRBV14	TRBJ1-6	11	.	once	ASSWRVNSPLH
TRBV19	TRBJ2-2	14	TRBD1	.	ASSIWGTANTGELF
TRBV5-6	TRBJ2-2	10	.	.	ASSLGDGELF
TRBV4-2	TRBJ2-5	13	.	once	ASSQDGSSMETQY
TRBV18	TRBJ2-3	13	.	.	ASSQSGGRTDTQY